This T cell receptor (beta chain) was sequenced during a study of spatial heterogeneity in lung cancer. Indicated time point: sample taken at primary tumor resection. There were some 76 donors, all of them untreated patients with early-stage non-small cell lung cancer. Whole RNA from tumor, nontumor lung or frozen PBMC was sequenced unsorted. The CDR3 extends over 15 amino acids. The V end was cut by 8 bases, the J end by 9 bases, with 22 bases between. Per the germline V gene, CDR1 is KGHDR and CDR2 is SFDVKD. TCRdb reprocessed the 5' RACE reads via MiXCR and lists one record per CDR3 protein. The sample lists approximately 2,000 distinct CDR3 sequences; about 3% were seen once. Whole-study findings and limits: Tumor mutation count correlated with how many alpha and beta TCRs expanded intratumorally.

By proportion, this clonotype is medium-sized. Antigen unknown. Here the sequenced sample was lung tumor tissue, taken at surgery. The rearrangement joins TRBV24-1 to TRBJ1-5; possible D gene TRBD1, 5 bases. This clonotype originated in a female donor with early-stage non-small cell lung cancer. Here the CDR3 reads CATTSGNGRGGPQHF. The DNA of the CDR3 is TGTGCCACCACCAGTGGAAATGGGCGCGGGGGGCCCCAGCATTTT.